Listed below are T cell receptor beta chains from one sample, sequenced in a study of T-cell reconstitution after alpha-beta-depleted transplantation in children. TCRdb reanalysed the PCR reads using MiXCR and keeps one entry per CDR3 protein. The table has roughly 500,000 distinct CDR3 sequences, roughly an eighth seen once. The specimen was PBMCs from the stem cell graft donor, collected from the stem cell graft. The receptors come from a human donor who donated a stem cell graft to a child with combined immunodeficiency. Each CDR3 is given with its conserved first and last residue. Each record gives: clone size, V gene, D gene, J gene, CDR3 protein, CDR3 DNA. The D gene is left open where the match is weak. Size is stated for part of the rows, as once, few or many counts, or as a class when the clone is expanded.

size: .
V: TRBV5-1
D: .
J: TRBJ1-1
CDR3: CASSCGMPGTEAFF
DNA: TGCGCCAGCAGCTGCGGGATGCCGGGCACTGAAGCTTTCTTT

size: .
V: TRBV29-1
D: TRBD2
J: TRBJ2-2
CDR3: CSGGELAATNTGELFF
DNA: TGCAGCGGGGGGGAACTAGCGGCGACGAACACCGGGGAGCTGTTTTTT

size: few
V: TRBV27
D: .
J: TRBJ2-7
CDR3: CASSLVRDSYEQYF
DNA: TGTGCCAGCAGTTTAGTGCGGGACAGTTACGAGCAGTACTTC

size: few
V: TRBV28
D: .
J: TRBJ2-7
CDR3: CASSPPLGIEQYF
DNA: TGTGCCAGCAGTCCGCCCCTGGGGATCGAGCAGTACTTC

size: few
V: TRBV7-9
D: TRBD2
J: TRBJ2-1
CDR3: CASKASGNYNEQFF
DNA: TGTGCCAGCAAGGCTAGCGGGAACTACAATGAGCAGTTCTTC

size: .
V: TRBV28
D: TRBD1
J: TRBJ2-5
CDR3: CASNRGRRETQYF
DNA: TGTGCCAGTAACAGGGGGAGAAGGGAGACCCAGTACTTC

size: few
V: TRBV7-9
D: .
J: TRBJ1-3
CDR3: CASSFVGSGNTIYF
DNA: TGTGCCAGCAGCTTTGTGGGCTCTGGAAACACCATATATTTT

size: many
V: TRBV4-3
D: TRBD2
J: TRBJ2-1
CDR3: CASSQTPSGGVEQFF
DNA: TGCGCCAGCAGCCAGACCCCTAGCGGGGGGGTTGAGCAGTTCTTC

size: many
V: TRBV5-1
D: .
J: TRBJ2-3
CDR3: CASSLSPGLEFTDTQYF
DNA: TGCGCCAGCAGCTTGTCACCGGGACTGGAATTCACAGATACGCAGTATTTT

size: .
V: TRBV29-1
D: .
J: TRBJ1-1
CDR3: CSVEAQGSTEAFF
DNA: TGCAGCGTTGAAGCTCAGGGGAGCACTGAAGCTTTCTTT

size: many
V: TRBV20-1
D: .
J: TRBJ2-7
CDR3: CSAATSSHYEQYF
DNA: TGCAGTGCCGCGACTAGTTCCCACTACGAGCAGTACTTC

size: .
V: TRBV11-3
D: TRBD1
J: TRBJ2-7
CDR3: CASSIRTGGSYEQYF
DNA: TGTGCCAGCAGCATTCGGACAGGGGGCTCCTACGAGCAGTACTTC

size: many
V: TRBV10-3
D: TRBD2
J: TRBJ2-3
CDR3: CAISESVPTSGGSSDTQYF
DNA: TGTGCCATCAGTGAGTCGGTCCCGACTAGCGGGGGGTCCTCAGATACGCAGTATTTT

size: .
V: TRBV12-3/TRBV12-4
D: TRBD1
J: TRBJ2-7
CDR3: CASSNRDRGGYEQYF
DNA: TGTGCCAGCAGTAACCGGGACAGGGGCGGCTACGAGCAGTACTTC

size: few
V: TRBV20-1
D: TRBD1
J: TRBJ2-7
CDR3: CSASRTGKPYEQYF
DNA: TGCAGTGCTAGCCGGACAGGGAAGCCCTACGAGCAGTACTTC

size: few
V: TRBV30
D: TRBD2
J: TRBJ2-7
CDR3: CAWKGTSEYEQYF
DNA: TGTGCCTGGAAGGGGACTAGCGAGTACGAGCAGTACTTC

size: few
V: TRBV29-1
D: .
J: TRBJ1-2
CDR3: CSVDWAGTNYGYTF
DNA: TGCAGCGTTGATTGGGCAGGGACTAACTATGGCTACACCTTC